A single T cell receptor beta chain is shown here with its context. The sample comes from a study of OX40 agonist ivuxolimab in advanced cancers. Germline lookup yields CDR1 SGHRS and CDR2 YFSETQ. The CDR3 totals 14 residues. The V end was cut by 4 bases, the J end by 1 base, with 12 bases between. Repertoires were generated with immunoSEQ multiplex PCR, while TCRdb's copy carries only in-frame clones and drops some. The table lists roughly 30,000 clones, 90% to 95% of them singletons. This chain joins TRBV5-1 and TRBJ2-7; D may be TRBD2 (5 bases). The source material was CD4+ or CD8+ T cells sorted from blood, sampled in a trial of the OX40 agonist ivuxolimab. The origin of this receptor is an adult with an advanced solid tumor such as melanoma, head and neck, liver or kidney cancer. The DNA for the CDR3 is TGCGCCAGCAGCGATCGACGGGAATCCTACGAGCAGTACTTC. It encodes CASSDRRESYEQYF.